This entry lists 6 T cell receptor beta chains sequenced from one sample in a study of OX40 agonist ivuxolimab in advanced cancers. TCRdb's copy holds only in-frame clones and misses some; the assay was immunoSEQ multiplex PCR. In the table there are 3,000 or so clones, around 78% of which are singletons. The specimen comprised CD4+ or CD8+ T cells sorted from blood, sampled in a trial of the OX40 agonist ivuxolimab. These TCRs come from an adult with an advanced solid tumor such as melanoma, head and neck, liver or kidney cancer.

The chain couples TRBV7-8 to TRBJ1-4; D is ambiguous. CDR1 is SGHVS, CDR2 FQNEAQ, per germline. V lost 1 base to trimming and J lost 5 bases, with 11 bases between them. The CDR3 is 15 residues long. Here the CDR3 reads CASSLEAARNEKLFF. CDR3 in DNA: TGTGCCAGCAGCTTAGAAGCAGCGAGGAATGAAAAACTGTTTTTT.

The V call is TRBV10-2, the J call TRBJ2-5; no clear D. CDR1 is WSHSY and CDR2 is SAAADI in the germline V gene. The germline V and J ends were trimmed by 7 bases and 7 bases, with 10 bases remaining between them. The CDR3 consists of 11 residues. As DNA, the CDR3 is TGCGCCAGCAACGGAGCCGGGACCCAGTACTTC. It translates to CASNGAGTQYF.

The chain employs TRBV6-1 and TRBJ2-1; the match to TRBD2 covers 7 bases. J was trimmed by 6 bases and V by 9 bases; bases with no gene match: 11. This CDR3 is 14 amino acids long. The germline V gene encodes CDR1 MNHNS and CDR2 SASEGT. The CDR3 coding sequence is TGTGCCAGTTATCGAGCGGGATCGGGCAATGAGCAGTTCTTC. As protein: CASYRAGSGNEQFF.

Within the sample, this clone is large. The chain has TRBV14 and TRBJ2-7, with D perhaps TRBD2 (5 bases). The CDR3 consists of 14 residues. Germline values: CDR1 SGHDN, CDR2 FVKESK. Trimming took 4 bases from V and 2 from J, leaving 12 bases between them. CDR3 in DNA: TGTGCCAGCAGCCCTCGGGGAGCTACCTACGAGCAGTACTTC. Its protein is CASSPRGATYEQYF. Full variable domain (outside the CDR3, taken from reference TRBV14 and TRBJ2-7): EAGVTQFPSHSVIEKGQTVTLRCDPISGHDNLYWYRRVMGKEIKFLLHFVKESKQDESGMPNNRFLAERTGGTYSTLKVQPAELEDSGVYFCASSPRGATYEQYFGPGTRLTVT.

The J gene is TRBJ1-6, the V gene TRBV27; D gene ambiguous. The CDR3 covers 15 residues. CDR1 MNHEY and CDR2 SMNVEV come from the germline V gene (reference sequence). V was pared by 2 bases and J by 3 bases, with 8 bases between. The CDR3 sequence: CASSLPPGYNSPLHF. As DNA, the CDR3 is TGTGCCAGCAGTTTACCGCCGGGCTATAATTCACCCCTCCACTTT.

This clone was picked up a small number of times. The J gene is TRBJ2-1, the V gene TRBV19; D might be TRBD1 or TRBD2, each matching 5 bases. V dropped 3 bases and J dropped 6 bases, with 12 bases sitting between them. The CDR3 runs 14 residues. The germline V gene has CDR1 LNHDA and CDR2 SQIVND (reference sequence). The CDR3 here is CASSIMGTTNEQFF. The CDR3 DNA reads TGTGCCAGTAGTATCATGGGGACCACCAATGAGCAGTTCTTC.